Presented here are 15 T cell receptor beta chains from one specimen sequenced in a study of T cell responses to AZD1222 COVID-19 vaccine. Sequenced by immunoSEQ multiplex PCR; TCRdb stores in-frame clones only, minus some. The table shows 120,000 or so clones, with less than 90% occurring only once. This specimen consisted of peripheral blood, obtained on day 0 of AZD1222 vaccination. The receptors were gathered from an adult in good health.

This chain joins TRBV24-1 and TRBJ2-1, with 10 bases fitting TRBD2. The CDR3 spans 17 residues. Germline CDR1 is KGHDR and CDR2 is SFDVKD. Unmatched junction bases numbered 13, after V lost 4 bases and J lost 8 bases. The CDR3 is CATSDPIEREGLDEQFF. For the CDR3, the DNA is TGTGCCACCAGTGACCCAATTGAGCGGGAGGGCCTTGATGAGCAGTTCTTC.

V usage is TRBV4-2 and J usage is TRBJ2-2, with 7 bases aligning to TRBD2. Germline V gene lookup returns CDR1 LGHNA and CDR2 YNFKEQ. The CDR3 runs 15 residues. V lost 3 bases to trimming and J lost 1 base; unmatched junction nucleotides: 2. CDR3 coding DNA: TGTGCCAGCAGCCAGGGGGGGGAGAACACCGGGGAGCTGTTTTTT. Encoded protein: CASSQGGENTGELFF.

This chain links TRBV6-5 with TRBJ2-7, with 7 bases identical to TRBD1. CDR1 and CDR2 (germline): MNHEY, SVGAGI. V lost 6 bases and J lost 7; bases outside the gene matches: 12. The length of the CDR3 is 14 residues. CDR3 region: CASRERQGAREQYF. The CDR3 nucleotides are TGTGCCAGCAGGGAGAGACAGGGCGCAAGGGAGCAGTACTTC.

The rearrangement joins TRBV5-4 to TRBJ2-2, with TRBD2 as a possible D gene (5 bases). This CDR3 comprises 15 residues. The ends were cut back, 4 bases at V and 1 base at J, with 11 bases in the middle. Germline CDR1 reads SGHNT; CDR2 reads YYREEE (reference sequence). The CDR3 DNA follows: TGTGCCAGCAGCCCGACTAACCTGAACACCGGGGAGCTGTTTTTT. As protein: CASSPTNLNTGELFF.

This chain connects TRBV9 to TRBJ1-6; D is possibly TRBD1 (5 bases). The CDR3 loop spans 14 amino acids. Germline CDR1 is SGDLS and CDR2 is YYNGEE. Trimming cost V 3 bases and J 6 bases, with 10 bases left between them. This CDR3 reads CASSARQTNSPLHF. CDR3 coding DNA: TGTGCCAGCAGCGCCCGACAGACTAATTCACCCCTCCACTTT. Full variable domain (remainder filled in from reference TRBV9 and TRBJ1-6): DSGVTQTPKHLITATGQRVTLRCSPRSGDLSVYWYQQSLDQGLQFLIQYYNGEERAKGNILERFSAQQFPDLHSELNLSSLELGDSALYFCASSARQTNSPLHFGNGTRLTVT.

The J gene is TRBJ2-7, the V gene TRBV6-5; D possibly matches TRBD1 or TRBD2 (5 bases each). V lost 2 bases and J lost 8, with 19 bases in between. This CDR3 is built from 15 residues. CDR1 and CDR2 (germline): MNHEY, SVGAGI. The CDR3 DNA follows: TGTGCCAGCAGTTACAGCTCCACCCGGGACGGTAAGCAGTACTTC. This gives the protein CASSYSSTRDGKQYF.

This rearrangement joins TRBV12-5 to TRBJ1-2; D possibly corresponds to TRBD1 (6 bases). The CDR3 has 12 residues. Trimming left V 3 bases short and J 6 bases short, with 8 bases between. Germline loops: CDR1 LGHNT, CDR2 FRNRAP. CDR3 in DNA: TGTGCTAGTGGTTTTACAGGGCATGGCTACACCTTC. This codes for CASGFTGHGYTF.

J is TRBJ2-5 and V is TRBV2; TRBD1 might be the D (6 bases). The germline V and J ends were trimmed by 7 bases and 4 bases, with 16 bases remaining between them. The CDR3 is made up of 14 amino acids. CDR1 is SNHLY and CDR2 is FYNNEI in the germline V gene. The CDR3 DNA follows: TGTGCCAGCACCCAGGGGCTAGCTGCAGAGACCCAGTACTTC. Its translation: CASTQGLAAETQYF.

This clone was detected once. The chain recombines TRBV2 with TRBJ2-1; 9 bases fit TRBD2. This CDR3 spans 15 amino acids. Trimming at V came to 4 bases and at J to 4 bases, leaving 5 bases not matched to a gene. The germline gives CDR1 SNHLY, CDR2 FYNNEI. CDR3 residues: CASSALAGAYNEQFF. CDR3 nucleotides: TGTGCCAGCAGTGCATTAGCGGGGGCATACAATGAGCAGTTCTTC.

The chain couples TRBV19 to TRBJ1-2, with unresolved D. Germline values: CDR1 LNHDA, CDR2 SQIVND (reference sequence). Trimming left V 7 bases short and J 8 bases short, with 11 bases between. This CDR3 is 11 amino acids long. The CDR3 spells CASTGGAGYTF. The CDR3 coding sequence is TGTGCCAGTACCGGCGGCGCGGGCTACACCTTC.

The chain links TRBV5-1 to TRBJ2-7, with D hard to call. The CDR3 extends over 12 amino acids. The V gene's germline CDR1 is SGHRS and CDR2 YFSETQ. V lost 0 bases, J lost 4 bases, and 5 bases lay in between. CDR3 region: CASSLGRYEQYF. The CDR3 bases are TGCGCCAGCAGCTTGGGGCGGTACGAGCAGTACTTC. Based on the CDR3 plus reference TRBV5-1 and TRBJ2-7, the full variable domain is KAGVTQTPRYLIKTRGQQVTLSCSPISGHRSVSWYQQTPGQGLQFLFEYFSETQRNKGNFPGRFSGRQFSNSRSEMNVSTLELGDSALYLCASSLGRYEQYFGPGTRLTVT.

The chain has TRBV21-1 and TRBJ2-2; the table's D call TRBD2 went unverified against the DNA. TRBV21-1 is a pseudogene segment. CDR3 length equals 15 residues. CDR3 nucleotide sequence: TGTGCCAGCAGCAAAGTCGCGGGGAACACCGGGGAGCTGTTTTTT. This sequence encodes CASSKVAGNTGELFF.

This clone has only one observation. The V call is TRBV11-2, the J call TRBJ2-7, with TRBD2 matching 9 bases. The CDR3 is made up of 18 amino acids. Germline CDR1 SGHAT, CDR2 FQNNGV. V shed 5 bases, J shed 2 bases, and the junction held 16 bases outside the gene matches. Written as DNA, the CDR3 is TGTGCCAGCAGCCCGGTCAAAAGGGAGCGGGGGGCGGCCTACGAGCAGTACTTC. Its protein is CASSPVKRERGAAYEQYF. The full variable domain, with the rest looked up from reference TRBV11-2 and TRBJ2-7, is EAGVAQSPRYKIIEKRQSVAFWCNPISGHATLYWYQQILGQGPKLLIQFQNNGVVDDSQLPKDRFSAERLKGVDSTLKIQPAKLEDSAVYLCASSPVKRERGAAYEQYFGPGTRLTVT.

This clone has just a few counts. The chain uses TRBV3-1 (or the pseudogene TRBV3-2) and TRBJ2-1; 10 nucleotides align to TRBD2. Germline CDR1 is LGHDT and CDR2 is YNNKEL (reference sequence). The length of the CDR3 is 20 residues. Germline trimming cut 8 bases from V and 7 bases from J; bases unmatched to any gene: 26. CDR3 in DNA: TGTGCCAGCGCCCTCCAGATGGAGCGGGGGGGACCGAGGGTCGGAAATGAGCAGTTCTTC. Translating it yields CASALQMERGGPRVGNEQFF.

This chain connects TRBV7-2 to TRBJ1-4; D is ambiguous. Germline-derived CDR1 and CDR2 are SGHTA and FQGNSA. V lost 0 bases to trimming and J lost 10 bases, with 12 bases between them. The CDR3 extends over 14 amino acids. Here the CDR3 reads CASSLARESGKLFF. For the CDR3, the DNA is TGTGCCAGCAGCTTAGCCCGGGAGAGCGGAAAACTGTTTTTT.